What follows are 16 T cell receptor beta chains derived from one specimen sequenced in a study of human T cells and chemical hapten exposure. Time point noted: healthy volunteer bleed at 2 weeks. From whole blood left unfractionated, total RNA was extracted. TCRdb fed the RACE reads into MiXCR, producing one record per CDR3 protein. The data hold 85,000 to 95,000 distinct CDR3 sequences, with roughly 8.5% observed a single time. Input material: whole blood. These receptors were obtained from a female donor in good health. Some clones in this sample may be carry-over from other donors' samples.

The V call is TRBV7-2, the J call TRBJ1-2; 8 nucleotides match TRBD1. The J segment lost 8 bases and the V segment lost 5 bases, leaving 7 bases of the junction unmatched. The germline V gene has CDR1 SGHTA and CDR2 FQGNSA. The CDR3 contains 13 residues. The CDR3 DNA reads as TGTGCCAGCAGCCCCTGGACAGGGCGAGGCTACACCTTC. Translation gives CASSPWTGRGYTF. The complete variable domain, with remaining parts taken from reference TRBV7-2 and TRBJ1-2, reads GAGVSQSPSNKVTEKGKDVELRCDPISGHTALYWYRQSLGQGLEFLIYFQGNSAPDKSGLPSDRFSAERTGGSVSTLTIQRTQQEDSAVYLCASSPWTGRGYTFGSGTRLTVV.

V is TRBV20-1 and J is TRBJ2-2; D gene uncertain. CDR3 length: 12 amino acids. Trimming removed 6 bases from V and 1 base from J, with 6 bases in between. From germline, CDR1 is DFQATT and CDR2 SNEGSKA (reference sequence). In DNA form, the CDR3 reads TGCAGTGCAGCTCGGAACACCGGGGAGCTGTTTTTT. Translation gives CSAARNTGELFF.

This clonotype was seen a single time. One base away lies a much larger clone, so this may be a sequencing read error. The rearrangement links TRBV5-6 to TRBJ2-3; TRBD2 is a possible D gene (6 bases). The ends were cut back, 7 bases at V and 1 base at J, with 16 bases in the middle. Germline lookup yields CDR1 SGHDT and CDR2 YYEEEE. This CDR3 has 15 residues. The CDR3 nucleotides read TGTGCCAGCGGCCATGGAGGGGCGGGCACAGATACGCAGTATTTT. Translated, it gives CASGHGGAGTDTQYF.

This clonotype has just a few counts. The rearrangement uses TRBV24-1 and TRBJ1-1; D not certain. The germline V gene has CDR1 KGHDR and CDR2 SFDVKD. Deletions cut 4 bases from V and 11 bases from J, with 19 bases between. This CDR3 has 14 amino acids. The CDR3 region has the DNA TGTGCCACCAGTGAGTCAAGACACCTAAAAGGGGCTTTCTTT. Translation: CATSESRHLKGAFF.

The CDR3 DNA sequence: TGCGCCAGCAGCCAGATGCCCTTGCCGGGACAGGGGGCAAATGAGCAGTTCTTC. It encodes CASSQMPLPGQGANEQFF. The chain recombines TRBV4-3 with TRBJ2-1; TRBD1 aligns across 12 bases. Looked up from germline, CDR1 is LGHNA and CDR2 is YSLEER. CDR3 length: 18 amino acids. V was pared by 3 bases and J by 7 bases, with 13 bases of the junction left unmatched.

There are many counts of this clonotype. V and J are TRBV29-1 and TRBJ2-7, with 8 nucleotides matching TRBD1. CDR3 size: 14 residues. V trimming: 0 bases; J trimming: 3 bases; junction bases outside the gene matches: 4. Germline assignment: CDR1 SQVTM and CDR2 ANQGSEA. The CDR3 region has the DNA TGCAGCGTTGAAGATGGACAGGGAAACTACGAGCAGTACTTC. Protein sequence: CSVEDGQGNYEQYF.

This clonotype was detected ten times or more. The chain uses TRBV4-1 and TRBJ2-1; 10 positions agree with TRBD1. Germline loops: CDR1 MGHRA, CDR2 YSYEKL. The CDR3 is 18 residues long. V lost 1 base, J lost 4 bases, and 10 bases stayed unmatched. CDR3 DNA sequence: TGCGCCAGCAGCCAAGTGGCCGTGAGGGGACAGGGGTACAATGAGCAGTTCTTC. This translates into CASSQVAVRGQGYNEQFF.

This clonotype was seen a few times. This chain links TRBV29-1 with TRBJ2-5, with 7 bases aligning to TRBD1. Unmatched junction bases numbered 11, after V lost 5 bases and J lost 5 bases. Germline V lookup: CDR1 SQVTM, CDR2 ANQGSEA. The CDR3 runs to 14 residues. The CDR3 sequence: CSVSDRVLGETQYF. The CDR3 DNA reads TGCAGCGTTAGTGACAGGGTCCTCGGCGAGACCCAGTACTTC. Variable domain in full (rest from reference TRBV29-1 and TRBJ2-5): SAVISQKPSRDICQRGTSLTIQCQVDSQVTMMFWYRQQPGQSLTLIATANQGSEATYESGFVIDKFPISRPNLTFSTLTVSNMSPEDSSIYLCSVSDRVLGETQYFGPGTRLLVL.

The chain couples TRBV6-2 or TRBV6-3 to TRBJ2-7; TRBD2 aligns across 10 bases. The CDR3 is made up of 12 amino acids. V lost 3 bases and J lost 10; bases outside the gene matches: 3. Looked up from germline, CDR1 is MNHEY and CDR2 is SVGEGT. The chain's CDR3 is CASSYQREGQYF. The DNA of the CDR3 is TGTGCCAGCAGTTATCAGCGGGAGGGCCAGTACTTC.

This clonotype was found a few times. V and J are TRBV4-3 and TRBJ1-2, with a possible D match to TRBD1 (5 bases). V gave up 0 bases and J gave up 4 bases, with 15 bases separating them. The CDR3 is 16 residues long. CDR1 is LGHNA, CDR2 YSLEER, per germline. The CDR3 DNA sequence: TGCGCCAGCAGCCAAGATTTTCAGGGCCCTTTCTATGGCTACACCTTC. Translating it yields CASSQDFQGPFYGYTF.

This clonotype was detected a few times. This chain connects TRBV29-1 to TRBJ1-4; D may be TRBD1 (6 bases). The CDR3 spans 11 residues. CDR1 and CDR2 from the germline V gene are SQVTM and ANQGSEA. Trimming cost V 6 bases and J 7 bases, with 9 bases left between them. The DNA of the CDR3 is TGCAGCGTCCCCAGGGGTGAAAAACTGTTTTTT. It translates to CSVPRGEKLFF.

This clonotype was detected a few times. The chain recombines TRBV29-1 with TRBJ2-1, with 14 bases matching TRBD2. CDR3 length: 12 residues. The J segment lost 14 bases and the V segment lost 7 bases, leaving 7 bases of the junction unmatched. Germline assignment: CDR1 SQVTM and CDR2 ANQGSEA. CDR3 DNA: TGCAGCGCCCCGACTAGCGGGAGGGGAGAGTTCTTC. It encodes CSAPTSGRGEFF.

The table lists this clonotype with many counts. The genes are TRBV20-1 and TRBJ1-1; unclear D gene. This CDR3 has 14 residues. CDR1 and CDR2 (germline): DFQATT, SNEGSKA (reference sequence). The V end lost 0 bases, the J end lost 0 bases, and 8 bases lay between the germline ends. CDR3 sequence reads: CSARDGLLNTEAFF. CDR3 nucleotides: TGCAGTGCTAGAGATGGACTGTTGAACACTGAAGCTTTCTTT.

This clonotype was seen at least ten times. The V and J genes are TRBV7-8 and TRBJ2-1, with D possibly TRBD2 on 6 matching bases. V was trimmed by 4 bases and J by 6 bases, leaving 16 bases between them. This CDR3 has 15 amino acids. Germline V CDR1 and CDR2: SGHVS, FQNEAQ. The CDR3 DNA sequence: TGTGCCAGCAGCTCTCGACTAGTTCCCGGCAATGAGCAGTTCTTC. Its translation is CASSSRLVPGNEQFF.

This clonotype was counted at least ten times. The chain recombines TRBV24-1 with TRBJ2-3, with 9 bases fitting TRBD1. The CDR3 covers 17 residues. Unmatched junction bases numbered 6, after V lost 1 base and J lost 2 bases. CDR1 KGHDR and CDR2 SFDVKD come from the germline V gene. The CDR3 sequence: CATSDFSDRGYTDTQYF. The CDR3 nucleotides are TGTGCCACCAGTGATTTTTCGGACAGGGGTTACACAGATACGCAGTATTTT.

This clonotype came up a few times. V is TRBV7-9 and J is TRBJ1-2; possible D gene TRBD1, 5 bases. V gave up 5 bases and J gave up 7 bases, with 23 bases separating them. CDR3 length: 16 residues. Per germline, CDR1 SEHNR and CDR2 FQNEAQ (reference sequence). CDR3 coding DNA: TGTGCCAGCAGCCCCCTGGTTGGGGGGGGAAAGGTTGGCTACACCTTC. Translating it yields CASSPLVGGGKVGYTF.